This T cell receptor (beta chain) is drawn from a study of blood T cell repertoires in COVID-19. On the study more broadly: Acute-phase and convalescent COVID-19 samples originated in the United States, Italy and Spain. From T cells, B-cell-depleted T cells, or PBMCs came the material, which was cDNA or gDNA.

Only in-frame clones appear in the TCRdb table, and some are missing; sequencing was by immunoSEQ multiplex PCR. The sample records 140,000 to 150,000 clones, around 80% being singletons. The germline gives CDR1 SGHTA, CDR2 FQGNSA. V lost 4 bases and J lost 5; bases outside the gene matches: 9. This CDR3 has 16 amino acids. Sequenced: peripheral blood. This sequence joins TRBV7-2 and TRBJ2-3; 10 nucleotides line up with TRBD2. The receptor's source is a man aged 60-69 years with active or convalescent COVID-19. DNA for the CDR3: TGTGCCAGCAGCTACCCGCGAGCGGGGGGGAGAGATACGCAGTATTTT. Translating it yields CASSYPRAGGRDTQYF.